Listed below are T cell receptor beta chains from one sample, sequenced in a study of patients and donors after allogeneic stem cell transplantation. Using its own MiXCR run on the RT-PCR reads, TCRdb lists one record per CDR3 protein. The sample lists a few hundred thousand distinct CDR3 sequences, around 40% occurring once. Material: blood, either unsorted or a sorted T cell fraction (not recorded which). Receptor source: a human donor who was either an allogeneic HSCT recipient or a stem cell or donor lymphocyte infusion donor (not recorded which). It is not recorded whose cells these are; they may come from a transplant donor. The CDR3 runs from the conserved cysteine through the conserved F or W. Fields, in order: J gene, D gene, clone size, V gene, CDR3 protein, CDR3 DNA. D genes are given only for firm matches. For some rows the clone size is stated as once, few or many, or as a class when expanded; others skip it.

j_gene: TRBJ1-5
d_gene: NA
abundance: NA
v_gene: TRBV28
CDR3aa: CASSPQFPSNQPQHF
CDR3nt: TGTGCCAGCAGTCCCCAGTTCCCCAGCAATCAGCCCCAGCATTTT

j_gene: TRBJ2-3
d_gene: NA
abundance: NA
v_gene: TRBV7-9
CDR3aa: CASSLRGRTQADTQYF
CDR3nt: TGTGCCAGCAGCTTAAGGGGCAGAACCCAAGCCGATACGCAGTATTTT

j_gene: TRBJ1-3
d_gene: NA
abundance: few
v_gene: TRBV7-9
CDR3aa: CASTPPGNTIYF
CDR3nt: TGTGCCAGCACCCCCCCTGGAAACACCATATATTTT

j_gene: TRBJ2-2
d_gene: NA
abundance: few
v_gene: TRBV5-1
CDR3aa: CASSLLQIANTGELFF
CDR3nt: TGCGCCAGCAGCTTACTACAAATCGCGAACACCGGGGAGCTGTTTTTT

j_gene: TRBJ1-5
d_gene: TRBD1
abundance: few
v_gene: TRBV20-1
CDR3aa: CSARRTGDHPYSNQPQHF
CDR3nt: TGCAGTGCCAGACGGACAGGGGATCACCCGTATAGCAATCAGCCCCAGCATTTT

j_gene: TRBJ1-5
d_gene: NA
abundance: NA
v_gene: TRBV12-3/TRBV12-4
CDR3aa: CASSLGGRHQPQHF
CDR3nt: TGTGCCAGCAGCCTTGGGGGGCGCCATCAGCCCCAGCATTTT

j_gene: TRBJ2-7
d_gene: TRBD1
abundance: NA
v_gene: TRBV5-1
CDR3aa: CASSLRQGAYEQYF
CDR3nt: TGCGCCAGCAGCTTACGACAGGGAGCCTACGAGCAGTACTTC

j_gene: TRBJ1-1
d_gene: NA
abundance: NA
v_gene: TRBV5-1
CDR3aa: CASSLTGHTEAFF
CDR3nt: TGCGCCAGCAGCTTAACGGGGCACACTGAAGCTTTCTTT

j_gene: TRBJ1-5
d_gene: TRBD1
abundance: NA
v_gene: TRBV20-1
CDR3aa: CSVADRASQPQHF
CDR3nt: TGCAGTGTCGCGGACAGGGCCTCTCAGCCCCAGCATTTT

j_gene: TRBJ1-5
d_gene: TRBD1
abundance: NA
v_gene: TRBV7-6
CDR3aa: CASSQTGDTQPQHF
CDR3nt: TGTGCCAGCAGCCAGACAGGGGATACTCAGCCCCAGCATTTT

j_gene: TRBJ1-1
d_gene: TRBD1
abundance: NA
v_gene: TRBV4-1
CDR3aa: CASSSRPGTAENTEAFF
CDR3nt: TGCGCCAGCAGCTCTCGACCGGGGACAGCTGAAAACACTGAAGCTTTCTTT

j_gene: TRBJ1-2
d_gene: NA
abundance: NA
v_gene: TRBV20-1
CDR3aa: CRATLFYGYTF
CDR3nt: TGCAGGGCAACCCTTTTTTATGGCTACACCTTC

j_gene: TRBJ2-1
d_gene: TRBD2
abundance: once
v_gene: TRBV25-1
CDR3aa: CASSPGSGGYNEQFF
CDR3nt: TGTGCCAGCAGTCCCGGCAGCGGGGGTTACAATGAGCAGTTCTTC

j_gene: TRBJ1-1
d_gene: NA
abundance: NA
v_gene: TRBV7-2
CDR3aa: CASSSRLANTEAFF
CDR3nt: TGTGCCAGCAGCTCCAGACTGGCCAACACTGAAGCTTTCTTT

j_gene: TRBJ1-5
d_gene: NA
abundance: few
v_gene: TRBV9
CDR3aa: CASSVGVNQPQHF
CDR3nt: TGTGCCAGCAGCGTAGGAGTTAATCAGCCCCAGCATTTT

j_gene: TRBJ2-7
d_gene: TRBD1
abundance: few
v_gene: TRBV12-3/TRBV12-4
CDR3aa: CASSPSGQFTYEQYF
CDR3nt: TGTGCCAGCAGTCCGTCGGGACAGTTTACCTACGAGCAGTACTTC

j_gene: TRBJ2-7
d_gene: TRBD2
abundance: few
v_gene: TRBV5-6
CDR3aa: CASSLEPSGSYEQYF
CDR3nt: TGTGCCAGCAGCTTGGAGCCTAGCGGATCCTACGAGCAGTACTTC

j_gene: TRBJ2-3
d_gene: NA
abundance: few
v_gene: TRBV5-5
CDR3aa: CASSYLSTDTQYF
CDR3nt: TGTGCCAGCAGCTATCTAAGCACAGATACGCAGTATTTT

j_gene: TRBJ1-2
d_gene: TRBD1
abundance: NA
v_gene: TRBV29-1
CDR3aa: CSVGGTETSYGYTF
CDR3nt: TGCAGCGTTGGAGGGACAGAGACCAGCTATGGCTACACCTTC

j_gene: TRBJ1-4
d_gene: NA
abundance: NA
v_gene: TRBV20-1
CDR3aa: CSASEGTNEKLFF
CDR3nt: TGCAGTGCTAGTGAGGGGACTAATGAAAAACTGTTTTTT

j_gene: TRBJ1-1
d_gene: NA
abundance: NA
v_gene: TRBV7-2
CDR3aa: CASSLGDPDGNTEAFF
CDR3nt: TGTGCCAGCAGCTTGGGGGACCCCGACGGGAACACTGAAGCTTTCTTT

j_gene: TRBJ2-1
d_gene: NA
abundance: NA
v_gene: TRBV4-1
CDR3aa: CASSQDISGQQFF
CDR3nt: TGCGCCAGCAGCCAAGATATTTCGGGTCAGCAGTTCTTC

j_gene: TRBJ1-5
d_gene: NA
abundance: NA
v_gene: TRBV5-1
CDR3aa: CASSPGRGGNQPQHF
CDR3nt: TGCGCCAGCAGCCCGGGGAGGGGTGGCAATCAGCCCCAGCATTTT

j_gene: TRBJ2-7
d_gene: TRBD1
abundance: few
v_gene: TRBV29-1
CDR3aa: CSVLVRGPYEQYF
CDR3nt: TGCAGCGTTTTGGTCAGGGGGCCCTACGAGCAGTACTTC

j_gene: TRBJ2-1
d_gene: NA
abundance: NA
v_gene: TRBV28
CDR3aa: CASSVGNEQFF
CDR3nt: TGTGCCAGCAGTGTGGGCAATGAGCAGTTCTTC

j_gene: TRBJ2-3
d_gene: NA
abundance: once
v_gene: TRBV5-1
CDR3aa: CASRRDADTQYF
CDR3nt: TGCGCCAGCAGAAGAGACGCAGATACGCAGTATTTT

j_gene: TRBJ2-1
d_gene: NA
abundance: few
v_gene: TRBV7-2
CDR3aa: CASSLGWGSYNEQFF
CDR3nt: TGTGCCAGCAGCTTAGGGTGGGGGTCCTACAATGAGCAGTTCTTC

j_gene: TRBJ1-5
d_gene: TRBD1
abundance: few
v_gene: TRBV7-2
CDR3aa: CASSLVTGGSNQPQHF
CDR3nt: TGTGCCAGCAGCTTAGTCACAGGGGGAAGCAATCAGCCCCAGCATTTT

j_gene: TRBJ2-1
d_gene: NA
abundance: NA
v_gene: TRBV7-2
CDR3aa: CASSLLAVSYNEQFF
CDR3nt: TGTGCCAGCAGCTTACTCGCGGTCTCCTACAATGAGCAGTTCTTC

j_gene: TRBJ1-2
d_gene: NA
abundance: few
v_gene: TRBV27
CDR3aa: CASSTDSLGGYTF
CDR3nt: TGTGCCAGCAGTACGGACTCCCTGGGAGGCTACACCTTC

j_gene: TRBJ2-1
d_gene: NA
abundance: few
v_gene: TRBV3-1
CDR3aa: CASSQGLANGEQFF
CDR3nt: TGTGCCAGCAGCCAAGGTCTAGCGAACGGTGAGCAGTTCTTC

j_gene: TRBJ2-1
d_gene: TRBD2
abundance: NA
v_gene: TRBV12-3/TRBV12-4
CDR3aa: CASSRTTALAGVTYNEQFF
CDR3nt: TGTGCCAGCAGTCGCACGACGGCCCTAGCGGGGGTCACCTACAATGAGCAGTTCTTC

j_gene: TRBJ2-4
d_gene: TRBD1
abundance: NA
v_gene: TRBV7-8
CDR3aa: CASSHQGTAPFKNIQYF
CDR3nt: TGTGCCAGCAGCCACCAAGGGACAGCGCCTTTCAAAAACATTCAGTACTTC

j_gene: TRBJ2-6
d_gene: NA
abundance: NA
v_gene: TRBV5-1
CDR3aa: CASSPYDSRSGANVLTF
CDR3nt: TGCGCCAGCAGCCCGTACGATAGTCGCTCTGGGGCCAACGTCCTGACTTTC

j_gene: TRBJ1-1
d_gene: NA
abundance: few
v_gene: TRBV4-2
CDR3aa: CASSHLTGNTEAFF
CDR3nt: TGTGCCAGCAGCCACCTGACAGGGAACACTGAAGCTTTCTTT

j_gene: TRBJ1-1
d_gene: NA
abundance: NA
v_gene: TRBV5-1
CDR3aa: CASSLVQGSRTEAFF
CDR3nt: TGCGCCAGCAGCTTGGTACAGGGATCCCGGACTGAAGCTTTCTTT

j_gene: TRBJ1-1
d_gene: TRBD1
abundance: NA
v_gene: TRBV10-1
CDR3aa: CASSGQVETEAFF
CDR3nt: TGCGCCAGCAGCGGACAGGTCGAGACTGAAGCTTTCTTT

j_gene: TRBJ2-3
d_gene: NA
abundance: NA
v_gene: TRBV9
CDR3aa: CASSPQSTDTQYF
CDR3nt: TGTGCCAGCAGCCCCCAGAGCACAGATACGCAGTATTTT

j_gene: TRBJ1-2
d_gene: NA
abundance: NA
v_gene: TRBV18
CDR3aa: CASSPQGREDGYTF
CDR3nt: TGTGCCAGCTCACCCCAAGGCCGGGAAGATGGCTACACCTTC

j_gene: TRBJ2-7
d_gene: NA
abundance: NA
v_gene: TRBV6-5
CDR3aa: CASSLKGTLTISYEQYF
CDR3nt: TGTGCCAGCAGCCTTAAAGGGACTCTTACTATCTCCTACGAGCAGTACTTC

j_gene: TRBJ1-1
d_gene: TRBD1
abundance: few
v_gene: TRBV12-3/TRBV12-4
CDR3aa: CASSLGAGQGNTEAFF
CDR3nt: TGTGCCAGCAGTTTAGGGGCAGGACAGGGAAACACTGAAGCTTTCTTT

j_gene: TRBJ1-1
d_gene: TRBD1
abundance: few
v_gene: TRBV12-3/TRBV12-4
CDR3aa: CASSFPGQPNTEAFF
CDR3nt: TGTGCCAGCAGTTTTCCGGGACAGCCGAACACTGAAGCTTTCTTT

j_gene: TRBJ1-2
d_gene: NA
abundance: NA
v_gene: TRBV7-8
CDR3aa: CASSLYRDWYGYTF
CDR3nt: TGTGCCAGCAGCTTATATCGGGACTGGTATGGCTACACCTTC

j_gene: TRBJ2-5
d_gene: TRBD1
abundance: NA
v_gene: TRBV7-9
CDR3aa: CASSASQGLQETQYF
CDR3nt: TGTGCCAGCAGCGCATCACAGGGGCTTCAAGAGACCCAGTACTTC

j_gene: TRBJ1-4
d_gene: NA
abundance: NA
v_gene: TRBV5-1
CDR3aa: CASSLYGKEANEKLFF
CDR3nt: TGCGCCAGCAGCCTGTATGGGAAGGAGGCTAATGAAAAACTGTTTTTT

j_gene: TRBJ2-7
d_gene: NA
abundance: NA
v_gene: TRBV5-1
CDR3aa: CASSLNLYEQYF
CDR3nt: TGCGCCAGCAGCTTGAATCTCTACGAGCAGTACTTC

j_gene: TRBJ2-3
d_gene: NA
abundance: NA
v_gene: TRBV5-1
CDR3aa: CASSPPVSTDTQYF
CDR3nt: TGCGCCAGCAGCCCCCCGGTGAGCACAGATACGCAGTATTTT

j_gene: TRBJ1-5
d_gene: NA
abundance: NA
v_gene: TRBV7-9
CDR3aa: CASSHRDLNQPQHF
CDR3nt: TGTGCCAGCAGCCACCGGGACCTTAATCAGCCCCAGCATTTT

j_gene: TRBJ1-1
d_gene: NA
abundance: NA
v_gene: TRBV5-6
CDR3aa: CASSLYKGHTEAFF
CDR3nt: TGTGCCAGCAGCTTGTATAAGGGCCACACTGAAGCTTTCTTT

j_gene: TRBJ2-7
d_gene: TRBD2
abundance: NA
v_gene: TRBV20-1
CDR3aa: CSASGASGPYEQYF
CDR3nt: TGCAGTGCCAGTGGGGCTAGCGGGCCCTACGAGCAGTACTTC

j_gene: TRBJ1-6
d_gene: NA
abundance: NA
v_gene: TRBV4-1
CDR3aa: CAGSLSGAWNSPLHF
CDR3nt: TGCGCCGGTTCCTTATCAGGGGCCTGGAATTCACCCCTCCACTTT